A selection of T cell receptor beta chains follows, all from one sample in a study of spatial heterogeneity in lung cancer. TCRdb redid the calling of the 5' RACE reads with MiXCR, one entry per CDR3 protein. The sample includes about 6,000 distinct CDR3 sequences, 12% to 15% of them seen just once. The source material was lung tumor tissue, sampled at surgery. The source is a male donor with early-stage non-small cell lung cancer. Each CDR3 is given with its conserved first and last residue. A D gene is named only where the DNA matches it firmly. Rows may omit the clone size; those that give it use once, few, many or a size class.

TRBD2 TRBJ2-1 medium-sized TRBV3-1 TGTGCCAGCAGCCGGTTAGCGGGAGTACGTCAGTTCTTC CASSRLAGVRQFF
- TRBJ2-2 - TRBV12-3/TRBV12-4 TGTGCCAGCAGTCAGCTAGGGGACACGAACACCGGGGAGCTGTTTTTT CASSQLGDTNTGELFF
- TRBJ2-2 medium-sized TRBV27 TGTGCCAGCAACAGTTTATCAGGACCGAACACCGGGGAGCTGTTTTTT CASNSLSGPNTGELFF
- TRBJ2-7 large TRBV20-1 TGCAGTGCTTTTGTCAGGCAGGGGGGATTAAGCGAGCAGTACTTC CSAFVRQGGLSEQYF
- TRBJ2-1 many TRBV6-6 TGTGCCAGCAGAGTACGGGGACAAAGGAGGAATGAGCAGTTCTTC CASRVRGQRRNEQFF
- TRBJ2-7 medium-sized TRBV23-1 TGCGCCAGCAGTCCCCCGGGACAACGCTCCTACGAGCAGTACTTC CASSPPGQRSYEQYF
TRBD2 TRBJ2-7 medium-sized TRBV28 TGTGCCAGCAGTTTTCCTAGCGGGAGGGCCATAGACGACGAGCAGTACTTC CASSFPSGRAIDDEQYF
- TRBJ2-1 - TRBV11-1 TGTGCCAGCAGCTTAGTTCTGAATAATGAGCAGTTCTTC CASSLVLNNEQFF
- TRBJ2-1 medium-sized TRBV6-5 TGTGCCAGCAGTTACTTGTCCGGAGATGAGCAGTTCTTC CASSYLSGDEQFF
- TRBJ2-1 medium-sized TRBV7-3 TGTGCCAGCAGCTTAAGCCGTTCGCATGAGCAGTTCTTC CASSLSRSHEQFF
- TRBJ2-4 medium-sized TRBV10-3 TGTGCCATCAGCAAGGGGGGGCGCAACATTCAGTACTTC CAISKGGRNIQYF
- TRBJ1-5 - TRBV7-9 TGTGCCAGCAGCTTAAGCGGGGTCGGGCAGCCCCAGCATTTT CASSLSGVGQPQHF
- TRBJ2-7 medium-sized TRBV30 TGTGCCTGGAGCCGGGGATACGAGCAGTACTTC CAWSRGYEQYF
- TRBJ1-1 medium-sized TRBV18 TGTGCCAGCTCACCTCAGGGGTACACTGAAGCTTTCTTT CASSPQGYTEAFF
- TRBJ2-1 - TRBV2 TGTGCCAGCAGTCTAGGGGAAAGCTCCTACAATGAGCAGTTCTTC CASSLGESSYNEQFF
TRBD2 TRBJ2-2 many TRBV20-1 TGCAGTGCTAGTACTAGCGGGAGATGGGCCGGGGAGCTGTTTTTT CSASTSGRWAGELFF
- TRBJ1-6 medium-sized TRBV28 TGTGCCAGCAGTCAAATTAGGGCCCCTGGGGCTTCACCCCTCCACTTT CASSQIRAPGASPLHF
- TRBJ2-7 few TRBV25-1 TGTGCCAGCGGTAATTCTGGGGAGCAGTACTTC CASGNSGEQYF
- TRBJ2-7 few TRBV20-1 TGCAGTGCTAGAGGGGCCGGACGGCAGGGTAGATACGAGCAGTACTTC CSARGAGRQGRYEQYF
- TRBJ2-6 medium-sized TRBV27 TGTGCCAGCAGAGGACGATACTCTGGGGCCAACGTCCTGACTTTC CASRGRYSGANVLTF
TRBD2 TRBJ2-5 medium-sized TRBV19 TGTGCCAGTAGTACTCCCCCCGGGACTACTCTACAGACCCAGTACTTC CASSTPPGTTLQTQYF
- TRBJ1-4 medium-sized TRBV10-3 TGTGCCATCAGCAGGGAAGGAGGTCTAGAGGAAAAACTGTTTTTT CAISREGGLEEKLFF
- TRBJ2-1 many TRBV2 TGTGCCAGCAGTGAATCGGGCGGCGGGTACAATGAGCAGTTCTTC CASSESGGGYNEQFF
- TRBJ2-2 medium-sized TRBV20-1 TGCAGTGTCCAGCTCCTGAACACCGGGGAGCTGTTTTTT CSVQLLNTGELFF
- TRBJ2-7 many TRBV7-2 TGTGCCAGCAGTAGGGACCGAGGGGCTTTAGAGCAGTACTTC CASSRDRGALEQYF
TRBD2 TRBJ2-3 many TRBV28 TGTGCCAGCAGTTTATTTTGGGTGCGGGAGATGGGCACAGATACGCAGTATTTT CASSLFWVREMGTDTQYF
TRBD1 TRBJ1-2 many TRBV18 TGTGCCAGCTCTCGCACCGGGACAGGTGAAGGTATTGGCTACACCTTC CASSRTGTGEGIGYTF
- TRBJ1-2 many TRBV6-5 TGTGCCAGCTGCCTGATTGGGAACTATGGCTACACCTTC CASCLIGNYGYTF
- TRBJ1-2 medium-sized TRBV20-1 TGCAGTGCTAGGGGGCAGGGGCAGCCCAAGATGGGTGGCTACACCTTC CSARGQGQPKMGGYTF
TRBD2 TRBJ2-3 medium-sized TRBV12-3/TRBV12-4 TGTGCCAGCGCCTCCCTAGCGGGCACAGATACGCAGTATTTT CASASLAGTDTQYF
TRBD1 TRBJ2-1 medium-sized TRBV5-1 TGCGCCAGCAGCGCCCACAGGGGGACCTACAATGAGCAGTTCTTC CASSAHRGTYNEQFF
- TRBJ2-3 - TRBV20-1 TGCAGTGCACCGGGACTTGCATACTACACAGATACGCAGTATTTT CSAPGLAYYTDTQYF
TRBD1 TRBJ2-2 many TRBV28 TGTGCCAGCAGTTCCCCCGGGGACAGGGGTAACACCGGGGAGCTGTTTTTT CASSSPGDRGNTGELFF
- TRBJ1-3 many TRBV10-3 TGTGCCATCAGTGAGTCGACGCCCAACTCTGGAAACACCATATATTTT CAISESTPNSGNTIYF
- TRBJ2-5 - TRBV3-1 TGTGCCAGCAGCCAAGAACGGAAGTTGCAGTACTTC CASSQERKLQYF
- TRBJ2-3 many TRBV7-3 TGTGCCAGCAGCTTTTTCGGGGGACGCACAGATACGCAGTATTTT CASSFFGGRTDTQYF
- TRBJ1-2 few TRBV29-1 TGCAGCGTTGACCTACAGGGCGACTATGGCTACACCTTC CSVDLQGDYGYTF
TRBD2 TRBJ2-1 medium-sized TRBV7-2 TGTGCCAGCAGCCAGACTAGCGGGGGGCCACACAATGAGCAGTTCTTC CASSQTSGGPHNEQFF
- TRBJ2-3 - TRBV3-1 TGTGCCAGCAGCCCGGCAGGCACAGATACGCAGTATTTT CASSPAGTDTQYF
- TRBJ2-2 - TRBV29-1 TGCAGCGTTGAAGATCTGGGGTCCGGGGAGCTGTTTTTT CSVEDLGSGELFF
- TRBJ2-2 medium-sized TRBV20-1 TGCAGTGCTAGAGATGGGGGGAGGCTACCTTCGAACACCGGGGAGCTGTTTTTT CSARDGGRLPSNTGELFF
- TRBJ2-3 many TRBV30 TGTGCCTGGAGTGTAGGGGGAGCAGGGACGCAGTATTTT CAWSVGGAGTQYF
TRBD2 TRBJ2-7 many TRBV20-1 TGCAGTGCTAGAGATTACCTAGCGGGAGTCTTACGGAGCGAGCAGTACTTC CSARDYLAGVLRSEQYF
TRBD1 TRBJ1-5 many TRBV28 TGTGCCAGCAGCTCAGGACAGGGCGGGCAGCCCCAGCATTTT CASSSGQGGQPQHF